This T cell receptor (beta chain) derives from a study of T cells in Graves' hyperthyroidism and ophthalmopathy. The study's findings and limits: Blood also carried most thyroid clonotypes expanded above 0.001.

Germline-derived CDR1 and CDR2 are KGHDR and SFDVKD. V lost 8 bases and J lost 2, with 24 bases in between. The CDR3 consists of 18 residues. This clonotype showed up many times. Its specificity is not known. Amplification yielded TCR beta CDR3 regions, with RNA transcripts as the source. Using the HTBI primer set, a first-round RT-PCR was run on the TCR CDR3. TCRdb itself ran the multiplex PCR reads through MiXCR, one entry per CDR3 protein. The data contain a few hundred thousand distinct CDR3 sequences, under 15% of them singletons. Sequencing was carried out using blood. The TCR originated in a woman younger than 45 with Graves' hyperthyroidism. V and J are TRBV24-1 and TRBJ2-4; D unclear. The CDR3 loop is CATTTVAADLISKNIQYF. In DNA form, the CDR3 reads TGTGCCACCACCACGGTTGCGGCGGACCTGATATCCAAAAACATTCAGTACTTC.